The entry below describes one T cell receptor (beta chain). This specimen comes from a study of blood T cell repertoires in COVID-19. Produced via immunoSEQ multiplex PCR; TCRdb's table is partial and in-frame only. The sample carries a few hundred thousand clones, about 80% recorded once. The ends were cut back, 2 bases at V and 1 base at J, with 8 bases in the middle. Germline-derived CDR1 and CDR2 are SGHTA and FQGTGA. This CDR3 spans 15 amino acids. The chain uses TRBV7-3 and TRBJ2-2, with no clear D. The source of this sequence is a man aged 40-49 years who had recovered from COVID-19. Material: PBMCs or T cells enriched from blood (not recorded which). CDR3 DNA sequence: TGTGCCAGCAGCTTATCGACAATGAACACCGGGGAGCTGTTTTTT. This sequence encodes CASSLSTMNTGELFF. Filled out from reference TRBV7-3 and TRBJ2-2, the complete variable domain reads GAGVSQTPSNKVTEKGKYVELRCDPISGHTALYWYRQSLGQGPEFLIYFQGTGAADDSGLPNDRFFAVRPEGSVSTLKIQRTERGDSAVYLCASSLSTMNTGELFFGEGSRLTVL.